This T cell receptor beta chain was retrieved from a study of cytomegalovirus exposure and HLA in healthy donors. Only one count was recorded for this clone. The PCR contained 60 Vbeta and 13 Jbeta primers. The assay was immunoSEQ multiplex PCR, and TCRdb's table has in-frame clones only and misses some. The sample holds 210,000 or so clones, approximately 84% seen once. This receptor was identified in a woman aged 40-49 years in good health and CMV-seronegative. Sequences were obtained from PBMCs.

CDR3 residues: CASSQVLGLHIAEQFF. CDR3 in DNA: TGCGCCAGCAGCCAAGTTCTTGGACTCCATATAGCTGAGCAGTTCTTC. The rearrangement joins TRBV4-3 to TRBJ2-1; weak D call: TRBD2 (5 bases). The CDR3 runs 16 residues. V shed 1 base and J shed 9 bases, with 19 bases lying between them. Germline loops: CDR1 LGHNA, CDR2 YSLEER.